This T cell receptor (beta chain) was observed in a study of cytomegalovirus exposure and HLA in healthy donors. This PCR relied on a set of 60 Vbeta primers and 13 Jbeta primers. Measured with immunoSEQ multiplex PCR; TCRdb has only the in-frame clones, and not every one. The sample contains about 200,000 clones, under 80% of which appear only once. Germline lookup yields CDR1 SQVTM and CDR2 ANQGSEA. Trimming removed 0 bases at V and 2 bases at J, with 14 bases between. The CDR3 runs to 16 residues. Sequencing was carried out using PBMCs. J is TRBJ2-1 and V is TRBV29-1; D perhaps matches TRBD2 (6 bases). This clonotype was sampled from a girl aged 2-9 years in good health and CMV-seronegative. The CDR3 DNA sequence: TGCAGCGTTGAAGATCCTCCGGGGGACCCCTACAATGAGCAGTTCTTC. Protein product: CSVEDPPGDPYNEQFF.